This T cell receptor beta chain was retrieved from a study of blood T cell repertoires in COVID-19. About the study: Spain, Italy and the United States supplied samples that represented acute and convalescent COVID-19. T cells, B-cell-depleted T cells, or PBMCs supplied cDNA or gDNA.

As handled by the study authors: Using reference gene primer amplification, nucleated cell counts were estimated. The assay was immunoSEQ multiplex PCR, and TCRdb's table has in-frame clones only and misses some. V, J and clone size are those of that table, while D and trimming were read from the DNA. The table records just over 150,000 clones, around 84% of them present only once. Looked up from germline, CDR1 is LNHDA and CDR2 is SQIVND (reference sequence). The CDR3 totals 14 residues. The V gene lost 3 bases and the J gene lost 0 bases, with 8 bases spanning the gap. The sequence came from a woman aged 45-59 years with acute or convalescent COVID-19. The chain employs TRBV19 and TRBJ1-1; a weak D match, TRBD1 (6 bases). Source material: peripheral blood. The chain's CDR3 is CASSMGALNTEAFF. The CDR3 region has the DNA TGTGCCAGTAGTATGGGGGCTTTGAACACTGAAGCTTTCTTT.